This T cell receptor beta chain was profiled in a study of radiation and T cells in renal cell carcinoma. Overall study: Nephrectomy followed 15 Gy stereotactic body radiation by 4 weeks.

Time point denoted: baseline pretreatment blood. The treatment: 15 Gy SBRT to primary tumor, nephrectomy 4 weeks later. The tumor was a clear cell renal cell carcinoma. Generated by immunoSEQ multiplex PCR, the TCRdb table keeps only in-frame clones and is missing some. The sample carries roughly 150,000 clones, roughly nine tenths recorded once. V shed 2 bases and J 2 bases; nucleotides not matched to a gene: 6. This CDR3 region has 16 residues. Germline-derived CDR1 and CDR2 are MNHEY and SVGAGI. Regarding this clone: Its antigen is not known.

Overall study results and limits: In blood, top tumor clones expanded by 2 weeks, shrinking by 4. Pretreatment tumor biopsies were lacking, so baseline clonotypes are unknown.

The chain employs TRBV6-5 and TRBJ2-7, with 10 bases lining up with TRBD2. This TCR came from an older woman with renal cell carcinoma. The sample consisted of blood, taken from a patient whose treatment included radiotherapy and nephrectomy. CDR3: CASSYTPSGGTYEQYF. CDR3 coding DNA: TGTGCCAGCAGTTACACCCCTAGCGGGGGTACCTACGAGCAGTACTTC.